This record covers a single TCR beta chain. V was pared by 0 bases and J by 10 bases, with 11 bases between. Germline CDR1 and CDR2: SGHRS and YFSETQ. This CDR3 has 14 residues. Methods used by the authors: Amplification of reference gene primers provided the estimated nucleated cell counts. The data were produced by immunoSEQ multiplex PCR, yet TCRdb's version contains in-frame clones alone and is incomplete. For V, J and clone size, that table is used; D and trimming come from the DNA. The sample lists about 21,000 clones; around four fifths were seen once. The source of the sample is a study of blood T cell repertoires in COVID-19. On the study more broadly: Specimens from acute and convalescent COVID-19 originated in the United States, Italy and Spain. Nucleic acid was either cDNA or gDNA, and it came from T cells, B-cell-depleted T cells, or PBMCs.

The sample consisted of peripheral blood. The TCR originated in a human donor in a cohort sampled during active COVID-19. V is TRBV5-1 and J is TRBJ1-6; the D gene is possibly TRBD1 (5 bases). The CDR3 region has the DNA TGCGCCAGCAGCTTGGCCCAGGGTCGGTCACCCCTCCACTTT. It specifies CASSLAQGRSPLHF.